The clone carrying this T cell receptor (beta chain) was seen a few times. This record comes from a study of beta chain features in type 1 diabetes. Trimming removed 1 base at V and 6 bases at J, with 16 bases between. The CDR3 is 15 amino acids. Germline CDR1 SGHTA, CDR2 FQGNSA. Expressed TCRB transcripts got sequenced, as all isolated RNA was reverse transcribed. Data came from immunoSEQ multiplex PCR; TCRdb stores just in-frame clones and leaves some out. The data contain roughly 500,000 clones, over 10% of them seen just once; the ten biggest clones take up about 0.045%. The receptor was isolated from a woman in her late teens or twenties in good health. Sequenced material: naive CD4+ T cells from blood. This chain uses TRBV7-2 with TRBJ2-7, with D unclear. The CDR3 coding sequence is TGTGCCAGCAGCTTAGGGTCCAGGAATAGGGTCGAGCAGTACTTC. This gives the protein CASSLGSRNRVEQYF.